This TCR beta chain was found in a study of cytomegalovirus exposure and HLA in healthy donors. Amplification used 60 Vbeta primers and 13 Jbeta primers. This table comes from immunoSEQ multiplex PCR, and its TCRdb copy is limited to in-frame clones, with some not included. The repertoire has tens of thousands of clones, 78% of them found once; the top ten carry more than 7.5%. The germline V gene encodes CDR1 MNHEY and CDR2 SVGAGI. The CDR3 is 13 residues long. Trimming took off 6 bases at V and 7 bases at J, with 15 bases between the two ends. This clone was seen a handful of times. Sequenced material: PBMCs. This TCR derives from a middle-aged man in good health and CMV-seronegative. The J gene is TRBJ1-1, the V gene TRBV6-5; a possible D gene is TRBD1 (6 bases). The CDR3 DNA follows: TGTGCCAGCAGCCGACCCACAGGGATTGAAGCTTTCTTT. Residues: CASSRPTGIEAFF.